Presented here are 20 T cell receptor beta chains from one specimen sequenced in a study of patients and donors after allogeneic stem cell transplantation. One entry per CDR3 protein, called by TCRdb with MiXCR from the RT-PCR reads. The repertoire consists of fewer than 250,000 distinct CDR3 sequences, with 12% to 15% occurring once and the leading ten covering roughly 10%. The material sequenced was blood, either unsorted or a sorted T cell fraction (not recorded which). The receptors here all came from a human donor who was either an allogeneic HSCT recipient or a stem cell or donor lymphocyte infusion donor (not recorded which). It is not recorded whose cells these are; they may come from a transplant donor.

This clonotype was counted between two and nine times. The chain links TRBV20-1 to TRBJ2-7; 8 positions match TRBD1. CDR1 is DFQATT, CDR2 SNEGSKA, per germline (reference sequence). V lost 3 bases and J lost 2; bases outside the gene matches: 6. This CDR3 has 14 amino acids. CDR3 DNA sequence: TGCAGTGCTAGCGGGACAGGCAGTCCCTACGAGCAGTACTTC. It specifies CSASGTGSPYEQYF.

This clonotype was detected only a few times. This chain uses TRBV28 with TRBJ1-4; D may be TRBD1 (5 bases). The germline V and J ends were trimmed by 7 bases and 1 base, with 10 bases remaining between them. This CDR3 contains 14 residues. The germline V gene has CDR1 MDHEN and CDR2 SYDVKM. The CDR3 protein is CASTVRGTNEKLFF. Written as DNA, the CDR3 is TGTGCCAGCACCGTGAGGGGAACTAATGAAAAACTGTTTTTT.

This clonotype showed up just a few times. J is TRBJ1-5 and V is TRBV15, with D unclear. With 1 base removed from V and 0 bases from J, the gap between germline ends came to 16 bases. Per germline, CDR1 LNHNV and CDR2 YYDKDF (reference sequence). The CDR3 is made up of 18 amino acids. The CDR3 reads CATSRGDTGPYSNQPQHF. CDR3 sequence (DNA): TGTGCCACCAGCAGAGGGGATACCGGGCCTTATAGCAATCAGCCCCAGCATTTT.

This clonotype was seen more than once but under ten times. The rearrangement links TRBV12-3 or TRBV12-4 to TRBJ2-5, with 8 nucleotides matching TRBD1. J lost 8 bases, V lost 4 bases, and 6 bases had no gene match. The CDR3 loop spans 13 amino acids. DNA of the CDR3: TGTGCCAGCAGTTCCTCGGGACAGGACACCCAGTACTTC. Translating gives CASSSSGQDTQYF.

V and J are TRBV2 and TRBJ2-1; D uncertain. CDR1 and CDR2 from the germline V gene are SNHLY and FYNNEI. The CDR3 loop spans 14 amino acids. Deletions cut 3 bases from V and 0 bases from J, with 6 bases between. The CDR3 DNA follows: TGTGCCAGCAGTGACGTGAGCTCCTACAATGAGCAGTTCTTC. It encodes CASSDVSSYNEQFF.

The chain links TRBV20-1 to TRBJ2-1; 9 bases match TRBD2. This CDR3 has 18 residues. With V trimmed by 0 bases and J by 2 bases, 11 bases remained unmatched. Germline-derived CDR1 and CDR2 are DFQATT and SNEGSKA (reference sequence). CDR3 sequence reads: CSARDELAGISPYNEQFF. CDR3 DNA: TGCAGTGCTAGAGATGAGCTAGCGGGGATCTCCCCCTACAATGAGCAGTTCTTC.

In this sample, this clonotype turned up a few times. The V gene is TRBV5-1, the J gene TRBJ1-1; TRBD1 agrees at 9 bases. Trimming removed 1 base from V and 0 bases from J; junction bases left unmatched: 1. CDR1 SGHRS and CDR2 YFSETQ come from the germline V gene. The CDR3 consists of 15 residues. CDR3 in DNA: TGCGCCAGCAGCTTGACAGGGGGCCTGAACACTGAAGCTTTCTTT. This encodes CASSLTGGLNTEAFF. The complete variable domain, with remaining parts taken from reference TRBV5-1 and TRBJ1-1, reads KAGVTQTPRYLIKTRGQQVTLSCSPISGHRSVSWYQQTPGQGLQFLFEYFSETQRNKGNFPGRFSGRQFSNSRSEMNVSTLELGDSALYLCASSLTGGLNTEAFFGQGTRLTVV.

J is TRBJ2-1 and V is TRBV12-3 or TRBV12-4, with 7 bases identical to TRBD1. This CDR3 has 17 residues. V lost 7 bases and J lost 3; bases outside the gene matches: 15. CDR3 sequence (DNA): TGTGCCAGCAAAACCTCCCCCACAGGGGCCCGCTACAATGAGCAGTTCTTC. Encoded protein: CASKTSPTGARYNEQFF.

This chain connects TRBV5-5 to TRBJ2-5, with unresolved D. In germline, CDR1 is SGHKS, CDR2 YYEKEE (reference sequence). This CDR3 has 12 residues. V dropped 1 base and J dropped 5 bases, with 6 bases sitting between them. The CDR3 spells CASSLMSETQYF. DNA of the CDR3: TGTGCCAGCAGCTTGATGTCCGAGACCCAGTACTTC. The whole variable domain, remainder taken from reference TRBV5-5 and TRBJ2-5, is DAGVTQSPTHLIKTRGQQVTLRCSPISGHKSVSWYQQVLGQGPQFIFQYYEKEERGRGNFPDRFSARQFPNYSSELNVNALLLGDSALYLCASSLMSETQYFGPGTRLLVL.

This clonotype was seen repeatedly, ten times or more. V usage is TRBV7-6 and J usage is TRBJ1-3; D uncertain. The CDR3 runs 12 residues. The V end was cut by 5 bases, the J end by 3 bases, with 5 bases between. The V gene's germline CDR1 is SGHVS and CDR2 FNYEAQ. Written as DNA, the CDR3 is TGTGCCAGCAGCCCGGATGGAAACACCATATATTTT. Translating it yields CASSPDGNTIYF.

This clonotype was seen only a few times. The rearrangement uses TRBV3-1 and TRBJ1-2, with TRBD1 identical over 8 bases. CDR3 length: 15 residues. Germline lookup yields CDR1 LGHDT and CDR2 YNNKEL (reference sequence). The V segment lost 4 bases and the J segment 8 bases; nucleotides outside the gene matches: 12. CDR3 region: CASSPDGQGWNGYTF. CDR3 in DNA: TGTGCCAGCAGCCCGGACGGACAGGGATGGAACGGCTACACCTTC. The full variable domain, its missing parts supplied by reference TRBV3-1 and TRBJ1-2, is DTAVSQTPKYLVTQMGNDKSIKCEQNLGHDTMYWYKQDSKKFLKIMFSYNNKELIINETVPNRFSPKSPDKAHLNLHINSLELGDSAVYFCASSPDGQGWNGYTFGSGTRLTVV.

This clonotype was counted ten times or more. V is TRBV20-1 and J is TRBJ1-1; weak D call: TRBD1 (6 bases). CDR1 DFQATT and CDR2 SNEGSKA come from the germline V gene (reference sequence). There are 15 residues in the CDR3. The V and J ends lost 2 bases and 7 bases respectively, with 20 bases between them. The CDR3 DNA reads TGCAGTGCTAGATCGCCTCTTCCAGGGGCTGGTGAAGCTTTCTTT. Protein: CSARSPLPGAGEAFF.

This clonotype was recorded many times. CDR3 nucleotides: TGTGCCAGCAGCTTGCTCCAGAAATCTAACACTGAAGCTTTCTTT. Its protein product is CASSLLQKSNTEAFF. The V gene is TRBV5-4, the J gene TRBJ1-1; D remains unclear. The CDR3 runs 15 residues. V gave up 1 base and J gave up 2 bases, with 12 bases separating them. Germline loops: CDR1 SGHNT, CDR2 YYREEE (reference sequence). The entire variable domain, with the rest obtained from reference TRBV5-4 and TRBJ1-1, is as follows: ETGVTQSPTHLIKTRGQQVTLRCSSQSGHNTVSWYQQALGQGPQFIFQYYREEENGRGNFPPRFSGLQFPNYSSELNVNALELDDSALYLCASSLLQKSNTEAFFGQGTRLTVV.

This clonotype has more than one count but fewer than ten. The V call is TRBV20-1, the J call TRBJ2-7; 8 nucleotides agree with TRBD2. V trimming: 5 bases; J trimming: 6 bases; junction bases outside the gene matches: 15. The CDR3 totals 15 residues. Germline V gene sequence: CDR1 DFQATT, CDR2 SNEGSKA (reference sequence). The CDR3 region has the DNA TGCAGTGCTCTCCATGGACTAGCCCTATGGACCGAGCAGTACTTC. The encoded protein is CSALHGLALWTEQYF.

This clonotype occurred many times. This chain connects TRBV20-1 to TRBJ1-6; 10 bases map to TRBD1. The length of the CDR3 is 18 residues. CDR1 and CDR2 (germline): DFQATT, SNEGSKA (reference sequence). J lost 8 bases, V lost 2 bases, and 15 bases had no gene match. The CDR3 here is CSARKRQGARRPDSPLHF. In DNA, the CDR3 is TGCAGTGCTAGAAAAAGACAGGGGGCCCGAAGGCCCGATTCACCCCTCCACTTT.

This clonotype was seen a handful of times. DNA for the CDR3: TGTGCCAGCAGCCAAGAGTCGGGACAGGGTGATGGCTACACCTTC. Its protein is CASSQESGQGDGYTF. The chain combines TRBV4-2 with TRBJ1-2; TRBD1 matches at 9 bases. CDR1 LGHNA and CDR2 YNFKEQ come from the germline V gene. With 0 bases clipped from V and 6 bases from J, the junction kept 5 bases outside the gene matches. This CDR3 region has 15 residues.

The chain joins TRBV5-5 to TRBJ1-1; D not certain. Germline loops: CDR1 SGHKS, CDR2 YYEKEE (reference sequence). The CDR3 spans 13 residues. The V and J ends lost 4 bases and 0 bases respectively, with 7 bases between them. CDR3 DNA: TGTGCCAGCAGCCTAAGTCTGAACACTGAAGCTTTCTTT. It translates to CASSLSLNTEAFF.

The rearrangement uses TRBV30 and TRBJ1-1, with D perhaps TRBD1 (6 bases). Germline V gene lookup returns CDR1 GTSNPN and CDR2 SVGIG (reference sequence). V lost 7 bases and J lost 10, with 19 bases in between. This CDR3 region has 12 residues. CDR3 DNA: TGTGCCTACCGGGGGGCAGGGACCGGAGCTTTCTTT. It codes for CAYRGAGTGAFF.

This clonotype was detected a few times. The genes are TRBV12-3 or TRBV12-4 and TRBJ1-2, with 7 positions matching TRBD1. CDR3 length: 13 amino acids. With V trimmed by 3 bases and J by 8 bases, 6 bases remained unmatched. CDR3 loop: CASSLRGPRGYTF. In DNA, the CDR3 is TGTGCCAGCAGTTTGAGGGGGCCACGGGGCTACACCTTC.

This clonotype was recorded many times. The CDR3 region is CASSLSRQENYGYTF. As DNA, the CDR3 is TGTGCCAGCAGTTTATCGAGACAGGAGAACTATGGCTACACCTTC. This chain joins TRBV28 and TRBJ1-2, with D perhaps matching TRBD1 (6 bases). CDR3 length: 15 amino acids. V was clipped by 1 base and J by 2 bases, with 11 bases between them. The germline gives CDR1 MDHEN, CDR2 SYDVKM.